Presented here are 27 T cell receptor beta chains from one specimen sequenced in a study of cytomegalovirus exposure and HLA in healthy donors. In the PCR, 60 Vbeta and 13 Jbeta primers were used. Sequencing used immunoSEQ multiplex PCR; TCRdb keeps in-frame clones, though not all of them. The data show about 190,000 clones, with roughly 77% seen just once and approximately 3.1% held by the top ten. The sequencing input was PBMCs. These receptor sequences come from a woman in her 30s in good health and CMV-seropositive.

This clone has only one observation. The gene calls are TRBV7-9 and TRBJ1-1, with TRBD1 matching 9 bases. Germline values: CDR1 SEHNR, CDR2 FQNEAQ (reference sequence). CDR3 length: 15 amino acids. V lost 3 bases and J lost 1; bases outside the gene matches: 3. The CDR3 nucleotides read TGTGCCAGCAGCTTCGGACAGGGGAAGAACACTGAAGCTTTCTTT. It codes for CASSFGQGKNTEAFF.

There are a few counts of this clone. This chain links TRBV11-2 with TRBJ2-4; possible D gene TRBD1, 5 bases. The CDR3 has 13 amino acids. Trimming stripped 5 bases from V and 8 bases from J, with 13 bases between. Germline CDR1 reads SGHAT; CDR2 reads FQNNGV. The CDR3 spells CASSSYRKDIQYF. The CDR3 bases are TGTGCCAGCAGCAGCTACAGGAAGGACATTCAGTACTTC.

V usage is TRBV7-9 and J usage is TRBJ1-3; TRBD1 is a possible D gene (6 bases). The germline CDR1 and CDR2 sequences are SEHNR and FQNEAQ (reference sequence). This CDR3 region has 13 residues. V gave up 11 bases and J gave up 0 bases, with 11 bases separating them. CDR3 protein: CAGKTGSGNTIYF. The CDR3 bases are TGTGCCGGTAAGACAGGCTCTGGAAACACCATATATTTT.

Comment on this clone: The junction departs from germline at one end; a sequencing error may be responsible. This sequence joins TRBV7-7 and TRBJ2-1; 7 bases agree with TRBD1. This CDR3 contains 16 residues. Germline assignment: CDR1 SSHAT and CDR2 FNYEAQ (reference sequence). As DNA, the CDR3 is TGTGCTAGCAGCTTAGCTACAGGGGTAGGAGGAAATGAGCAGTTCTTC. Protein sequence: CASSLATGVGGNEQFF.

The chain has TRBV4-1 and TRBJ1-5; D remains unclear. The germline CDR1 and CDR2 sequences are MGHRA and YSYEKL. This CDR3 region has 15 residues. The V and J ends lost 0 bases and 4 bases respectively, with 10 bases between them. CDR3 in amino acids: CASSQDPSVNQPQHF. The CDR3, as DNA: TGCGCCAGCAGCCAAGATCCGTCCGTGAATCAGCCCCAGCATTTT.

This chain connects TRBV6-4 to TRBJ2-3; TRBD1 matches 10 bases. This CDR3 comprises 16 residues. The J segment lost 4 bases and the V segment lost 0 bases, leaving 4 bases of the junction unmatched. Germline loops: CDR1 MRHNA, CDR2 SNTAGT. CDR3 sequence (DNA): TGTGCCAGCAGTGACTCGGGGACAGGGGAGGCAGATACGCAGTATTTT. Amino acids: CASSDSGTGEADTQYF.

The CDR3 DNA is TGTGCCAGCAGCTTGGGACTAGCGGGAGCGGGGATAGCCAAAAACATTCAGTACTTC. This translates into CASSLGLAGAGIAKNIQYF. This chain joins TRBV7-2 and TRBJ2-4; 14 bases fit TRBD2. V was clipped by 3 bases and J by 0 bases; unmatched bases: 7. This CDR3 region has 19 residues. The germline gives CDR1 SGHTA, CDR2 FQGNSA.

This clone occurred once. The chain combines TRBV28 with TRBJ1-2, with D possibly matching TRBD1 (5 bases). This CDR3 spans 12 amino acids. Germline V lookup: CDR1 MDHEN, CDR2 SYDVKM. Between the trimmed V and J ends, which lost 7 bases and 8 bases, there was a span of 14 bases. The CDR3 region is CASIGGAVGYTF. Written as DNA, the CDR3 is TGTGCCAGCATAGGAGGGGCTGTCGGCTACACCTTC.

There are a few counts of this clone. The V gene is TRBV6-5, the J gene TRBJ1-2; the match to TRBD1 covers 8 bases. The germline V gene has CDR1 MNHEY and CDR2 SVGAGI. V trimming: 8 bases; J trimming: 7 bases; junction bases outside the gene matches: 12. The CDR3 runs to 14 residues. CDR3 in amino acids: CASSRYRGVGGYTF. The CDR3 DNA sequence: TGTGCCAGCTCCCGGTACAGGGGGGTGGGTGGCTACACCTTC.

The chain links TRBV2 to TRBJ2-1; no clear D. The germline V gene has CDR1 SNHLY and CDR2 FYNNEI. Trimming took 6 bases from V and 4 from J, leaving 4 bases between them. CDR3 length equals 11 residues. The CDR3 spells CASSLYNEQFF. Here the CDR3 DNA reads TGTGCCAGCAGCCTGTACAATGAGCAGTTCTTC. Filled out from reference TRBV2 and TRBJ2-1, the complete variable domain reads EPEVTQTPSHQVTQMGQEVILRCVPISNHLYFYWYRQILGQKVEFLVSFYNNEISEKSEIFDDQFSVERPDGSNFTLKIRSTKLEDSAMYFCASSLYNEQFFGPGTRLTVL.

The V and J genes are TRBV11-2 and TRBJ2-1; 7 nucleotides line up with TRBD2. The CDR3 totals 17 residues. Germline V gives CDR1 SGHAT, CDR2 FQNNGV. J was trimmed by 7 bases and V by 5 bases; bases with no gene match: 17. The CDR3 region has the DNA TGTGCCAGCAGCCCCATCCCCGACTGGGCGGGAGATAATGAGCAGTTCTTC. Amino acids: CASSPIPDWAGDNEQFF.

The V gene is TRBV10-1, the J gene TRBJ1-2; 8 bases agree with TRBD1. V shed 9 bases and J 8 bases; nucleotides not matched to a gene: 5. This CDR3 has 11 residues. In germline, CDR1 is WNHNN, CDR2 SYGVQD (reference sequence). The CDR3 protein is CASPTGDGYTF. CDR3 sequence (DNA): TGCGCCAGTCCGACAGGGGACGGCTACACCTTC.

The V call is TRBV5-6, the J call TRBJ2-6; a possible D gene is TRBD2 (5 bases). This CDR3 has 15 amino acids. V was trimmed by 2 bases and J by 2 bases, leaving 8 bases between them. Germline V gene sequence: CDR1 SGHDT, CDR2 YYEEEE. DNA of the CDR3: TGTGCCAGCAGCTTAAAGCGGACTGGGGCCAACGTCCTGACTTTC. Translated: CASSLKRTGANVLTF.

The chain carries TRBV9 and TRBJ1-2; 10 bases align to TRBD1. The V segment lost 0 bases and the J segment 6 bases; nucleotides outside the gene matches: 11. The CDR3 totals 17 residues. CDR1 and CDR2 (germline): SGDLS, YYNGEE. CDR3: CASSVDPFGTGDNGYTF. CDR3 sequence (DNA): TGTGCCAGCAGCGTAGATCCCTTTGGGACAGGGGACAATGGCTACACCTTC.

J is TRBJ1-2 and V is TRBV2, with TRBD1 as a possible D gene (5 bases). Between the trimmed V and J ends, which lost 7 bases and 5 bases, there was a span of 14 bases. CDR1 and CDR2 from the germline V gene are SNHLY and FYNNEI. The CDR3 is 13 amino acids. The CDR3, as DNA: TGTGCCAGCATTTCAGGGAGGCTTTATGGCTACACCTTC. Residues: CASISGRLYGYTF.

The chain links TRBV6-5 to TRBJ1-1, with D maybe TRBD1 (5 bases). Trimming cost V 2 bases and J 11 bases, with 12 bases left between them. The CDR3 contains 12 residues. Germline-derived CDR1 and CDR2 are MNHEY and SVGAGI. CDR3 protein: CASSYPRDGAFF. CDR3 nucleotide sequence: TGTGCCAGCAGTTACCCGCGGGACGGGGCTTTCTTT.

The chain uses TRBV28 and TRBJ2-4; TRBD1 aligns across 7 bases. The CDR3 loop spans 15 amino acids. CDR1 is MDHEN and CDR2 is SYDVKM in the germline V gene. The V and J ends lost 5 bases and 2 bases, in that order; junction bases with no gene match: 6. CDR3 loop: CASSPLQGPKNIQYF. CDR3 nucleotide sequence: TGTGCCAGCAGTCCCCTACAGGGGCCCAAAAACATTCAGTACTTC.

The CDR3 reads CASSPKDRSYEQYF. CDR3 coding DNA: TGTGCCAGCAGCCCGAAGGACAGGTCCTACGAGCAGTACTTC. The chain carries TRBV7-9 and TRBJ2-7, with 7 bases identical to TRBD1. Germline V gives CDR1 SEHNR, CDR2 FQNEAQ (reference sequence). V was pared by 5 bases and J by 1 base, with 5 bases of the junction left unmatched. The CDR3 is made up of 14 amino acids.

The chain links TRBV15 to TRBJ2-7; TRBD2 matches at 12 bases. Germline trimming cut 4 bases from V and 5 bases from J; bases unmatched to any gene: 6. CDR3 length: 15 residues. CDR1 is LNHNV and CDR2 is YYDKDF in the germline V gene (reference sequence). The CDR3: CATSTSSGRANEQYF. The CDR3, as DNA: TGTGCCACCAGCACCTCTAGCGGGAGGGCAAACGAGCAGTACTTC. Combining the CDR3 with reference TRBV15 and TRBJ2-7 gives the whole variable domain DAMVIQNPRYQVTQFGKPVTLSCSQTLNHNVMYWYQQKSSQAPKLLFHYYDKDFNNEADTPDNFQSRRPNTSFCFLDIRSPGLGDTAMYLCATSTSSGRANEQYFGPGTRLTVT.

Note on this clone: This sample includes further DNA sequences coding for the same CDR3. This sequence joins TRBV27 and TRBJ2-7; 7 nucleotides match TRBD2. Germline V gene sequence: CDR1 MNHEY, CDR2 SMNVEV (reference sequence). Trimming cost V 6 bases and J 0 bases; bases outside gene matches: 5. This CDR3 comprises 14 residues. The CDR3 here is CASSLSGNSYEQYF. The CDR3, as DNA: TGTGCCAGCAGCCTAAGCGGGAACTCCTACGAGCAGTACTTC.

The rearrangement links TRBV11-2 to TRBJ2-3; 8 bases line up with TRBD2. CDR3 length equals 14 residues. V lost 3 bases to trimming and J lost 4 bases; unmatched junction nucleotides: 3. Germline values: CDR1 SGHAT, CDR2 FQNNGV. The CDR3 loop reads CASSLDGRADTQYF. In nucleotides, the CDR3 is TGTGCCAGCAGCTTGGACGGGAGGGCAGATACGCAGTATTTT.

Notes on this clone: One junction end disagrees with the germline gene, perhaps due to a read error. The chain has TRBV28 and TRBJ2-2; 7 bases map to TRBD2. CDR1 and CDR2 from the germline V gene are MDHEN and SYDVKM. The CDR3 loop spans 11 amino acids. CDR3 sequence (DNA): TGTGCCAGCAGCTCCAGCGGGGAGCCGTTTTTT. Protein sequence: CASSSSGEPFF.

The chain recombines TRBV21-1 with TRBJ2-1; the table's D gene call, TRBD1, was not cross checked with the DNA. TRBV21-1 constitutes a pseudogene. The CDR3 length is 16 residues. The CDR3 nucleotides read TGTGCCAGCAGCCGGGACAGGGCTCGGTCCTACAATGAGCAGTTCTTC. It encodes CASSRDRARSYNEQFF.

The CDR3 DNA sequence: TGCGCCAGCAGCTTGGACTCCAGGGCGCCGGAAAAACTGTTTTTT. This encodes CASSLDSRAPEKLFF. The J gene is TRBJ1-4, the V gene TRBV5-1; weak D call: TRBD1 (5 bases). Germline V gene lookup returns CDR1 SGHRS and CDR2 YFSETQ. This CDR3 is built from 15 residues. Trimming removed 0 bases at V and 8 bases at J, with 14 bases between.

This chain uses TRBV11-1 with TRBJ1-1; tentatively, D is TRBD1 (5 bases). This CDR3 comprises 14 residues. Trimming removed 2 bases from V and 1 base from J, with 8 bases in between. Germline CDR1 SGHAT, CDR2 FQDESV (reference sequence). In DNA, the CDR3 is TGTGCCAGCAGCTTATGGGACTCGAACACTGAAGCTTTCTTT. Translating it yields CASSLWDSNTEAFF.

The rearrangement links TRBV15 to TRBJ2-3, with 9 bases aligning to TRBD2. The germline gives CDR1 LNHNV, CDR2 YYDKDF (reference sequence). CDR3 length: 16 amino acids. The trim removed 0 bases at V and 5 bases at J, leaving 6 bases unmatched. CDR3 nucleotides: TGTGCCACCAGCAGAGAGCTTGGTAGCGGGAGAGATACGCAGTATTTT. Its protein product is CATSRELGSGRDTQYF.

The chain couples TRBV2 to TRBJ2-7; D is ambiguous. Germline V gene lookup returns CDR1 SNHLY and CDR2 FYNNEI. Trimming removed 4 bases from V and 4 bases from J, with 8 bases in between. The CDR3 is 12 residues long. This CDR3 is CASSGSGYEQYF. Here the CDR3 DNA reads TGTGCCAGCAGTGGGAGTGGGTACGAGCAGTACTTC.